This T cell receptor beta chain was profiled in a study of cytomegalovirus exposure and HLA in healthy donors. Here immunoSEQ multiplex PCR was the method, and the copy in TCRdb shows in-frame clones only, minus some. Here the sample spans tens of thousands of clones, more than 75% being singletons. The CDR3 contains 15 residues. CDR1 and CDR2 from the germline V gene are SGHRS and YFSETQ. The receptor's source is a man under 40 in good health and CMV-seronegative. This chain uses TRBV5-1 with TRBJ2-5; 12 bases agree with TRBD1. The end of the DNA fits TRBJ2-7 better, so the J call may be wrong. The specimen was PBMCs. CDR3 DNA sequence: TGCGCCAGCAGGCCTAGGGACAGGGGGCACTACGAGCAGTACTTC. This gives the protein CASRPRDRGHYEQYF.